This T cell receptor (beta chain) was identified during a study of Ad26.COV2.S vaccination and SARS-CoV-2 variants. Produced via immunoSEQ multiplex PCR; TCRdb's table is partial and in-frame only. The table shows hundreds of thousands of clones, with about nine tenths occurring only once. The CDR3 is made up of 13 amino acids. V was pared by 2 bases and J by 8 bases, with 13 bases between. CDR1 and CDR2 from the germline V gene are SGHRS and YFSETQ. Treatment: 15 to 20 received Ad26.COV2.S at low or high dose, single or two shots; roughly five received placebo; per-sample allocation not given. Samples came from day 63 after the first vaccine or placebo injection.

This receptor was identified in a person aged 18-60 years who received the Ad26.COV2.S COVID-19 vaccine or a placebo. The material was peripheral blood, obtained in a trial of Ad26.COV2.S vaccine versus placebo. The chain uses TRBV5-1 and TRBJ1-1; D is uncertain. The CDR3, as DNA: TGCGCCAGCAGCTTATTTAACCCGATAGAAGCTTTCTTT. Residues: CASSLFNPIEAFF.